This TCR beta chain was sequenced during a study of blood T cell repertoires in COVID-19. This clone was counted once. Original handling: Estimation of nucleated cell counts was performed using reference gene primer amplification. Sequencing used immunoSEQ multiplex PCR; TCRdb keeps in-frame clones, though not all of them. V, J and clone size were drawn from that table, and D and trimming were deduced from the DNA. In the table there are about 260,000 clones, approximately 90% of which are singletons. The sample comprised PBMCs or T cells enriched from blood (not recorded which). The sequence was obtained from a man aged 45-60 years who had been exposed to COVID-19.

The CDR3 DNA reads TGTGCCAGCTTTGGACAGGGAGGCTCCTACAATGAGCAGTTCTTC. It translates to CASFGQGGSYNEQFF. The J gene is TRBJ2-1, the V gene TRBV6-5, with TRBD1 matching 8 bases. V lost 8 bases and J lost 0; bases outside the gene matches: 6. The CDR3 is made up of 15 amino acids. Germline lookup yields CDR1 MNHEY and CDR2 SVGAGI.